A selection of T cell receptor beta chains follows, all from one sample in a study of T-cell reconstitution after alpha-beta-depleted transplantation in children. TCRdb analysed the PCR reads with MiXCR anew, one entry per CDR3 protein. The table has about 580,000 distinct CDR3 sequences, 20% to 25% seen once. This specimen consisted of PBMCs, mostly from graft donor cells, obtained 360 days after TCRalphabeta/CD19-depleted stem cell transplant. Receptors were obtained from a boy less than two years old who had a stem cell transplant for acute myeloid leukemia, so the T cells may come from the graft donor. Each CDR3 is given without its conserved first and last residue. Each record gives: clone size, V gene, J gene, D gene, CDR3 protein. D genes are given only for firm matches. A clone size is listed for some rows: how often the clone was seen (once, few, many), or a class if it is expanded.

size: few
V: TRBV7-2
J: TRBJ2-2
D: TRBD1
CDR3: ASSSYQGAMNTGELF

size: .
V: TRBV11-2
J: TRBJ2-4
D: .
CDR3: ASSLNHGPKNIQY

size: many
V: TRBV20-1
J: TRBJ2-1
D: TRBD2
CDR3: SAPYSGGDNEQF

size: few
V: TRBV12-3/TRBV12-4
J: TRBJ2-2
D: .
CDR3: ASSLLQNTGELF

size: many
V: TRBV6-5
J: TRBJ2-7
D: TRBD1
CDR3: ASSSEGTGYYEQY

size: many
V: TRBV25-1
J: TRBJ1-3
D: .
CDR3: ASRKGSSGNTIY

size: .
V: TRBV6-5
J: TRBJ1-1
D: .
CDR3: ASSYSTSTEAF

size: .
V: TRBV24-1
J: TRBJ2-7
D: .
CDR3: ATSDAGRNYEQY

size: .
V: TRBV7-2
J: TRBJ2-3
D: TRBD2
CDR3: ASSLARAGYTDTQY

size: .
V: TRBV20-1
J: TRBJ2-7
D: TRBD1
CDR3: SAIQTGSYEQY

size: few
V: TRBV7-2
J: TRBJ2-4
D: .
CDR3: ASSSNPGPLNIQY

size: .
V: TRBV13
J: TRBJ1-5
D: .
CDR3: ASRFQGQPQH

size: many
V: TRBV9
J: TRBJ2-1
D: .
CDR3: ASSAKRQGPYNEQF

size: many
V: TRBV24-1
J: TRBJ2-1
D: .
CDR3: ATSISSYNEQF

size: .
V: TRBV6-5
J: TRBJ2-7
D: .
CDR3: ASSYTGTSYEQY

size: few
V: TRBV12-3/TRBV12-4
J: TRBJ1-1
D: TRBD1
CDR3: ASIRGQGAF

size: .
V: TRBV12-3/TRBV12-4
J: TRBJ1-1
D: .
CDR3: ASRLTGRMNTEAF

size: few
V: TRBV7-2
J: TRBJ2-1
D: .
CDR3: ASSYQTADNEQF

size: many
V: TRBV7-9
J: TRBJ1-1
D: TRBD1
CDR3: ASSLGRQGVNTEAF

size: .
V: TRBV20-1
J: TRBJ1-2
D: .
CDR3: SARDKEYGYT

size: few
V: TRBV20-1
J: TRBJ2-7
D: .
CDR3: SAGVPGTSEYEQY

size: many
V: TRBV29-1
J: TRBJ2-1
D: TRBD2
CDR3: SVVPGGGYNEQF

size: .
V: TRBV12-3/TRBV12-4
J: TRBJ1-4
D: .
CDR3: ASSLNAANEKLF

size: many
V: TRBV4-3
J: TRBJ2-7
D: .
CDR3: ASSQDGGSSYEQY

size: .
V: TRBV15
J: TRBJ2-3
D: TRBD2
CDR3: ATSSRGTSGFSTDTQY

size: few
V: TRBV20-1
J: TRBJ2-6
D: .
CDR3: SAPRQPSFSGANVLT

size: .
V: TRBV20-1
J: TRBJ2-6
D: .
CDR3: SAWGHALSGANVLT

size: .
V: TRBV12-3/TRBV12-4
J: TRBJ1-2
D: TRBD1
CDR3: ASSPQGRGHGYT

size: few
V: TRBV29-1
J: TRBJ2-7
D: TRBD1
CDR3: SVEDDRGSSYEQY

size: few
V: TRBV10-1
J: TRBJ2-2
D: .
CDR3: ASSEETYYTGELF

size: .
V: TRBV28
J: TRBJ2-3
D: .
CDR3: ATILDSSDTQY

size: .
V: TRBV5-1
J: TRBJ2-4
D: .
CDR3: ASSTGNIQY

size: few
V: TRBV20-1
J: TRBJ2-5
D: .
CDR3: SPIQGQETQY

size: few
V: TRBV7-2
J: TRBJ2-1
D: .
CDR3: ASSLTRARVF

size: many
V: TRBV20-1
J: TRBJ2-3
D: .
CDR3: SAPGSVIRTDTQY

size: .
V: TRBV6-1
J: TRBJ2-3
D: TRBD1
CDR3: ASSEWDPGGDTQY

size: many
V: TRBV12-3/TRBV12-4
J: TRBJ1-1
D: .
CDR3: ASSLLSYTEAF

size: few
V: TRBV4-3
J: TRBJ2-5
D: .
CDR3: ASSQDRGGRTLRETQY

size: .
V: TRBV29-1
J: TRBJ2-1
D: TRBD2
CDR3: SDSPAGGSQF

size: .
V: TRBV10-3
J: TRBJ1-1
D: .
CDR3: AISLAGHQEAF

size: few
V: TRBV18
J: TRBJ2-3
D: .
CDR3: ASLVADTQY

size: .
V: TRBV27
J: TRBJ2-3
D: .
CDR3: ASSHRLRSTDTQY

size: many
V: TRBV20-1
J: TRBJ2-5
D: .
CDR3: SASPRETQY

size: many
V: TRBV12-3/TRBV12-4
J: TRBJ2-2
D: .
CDR3: ASSLNLQVPGELF

size: few
V: TRBV12-3/TRBV12-4
J: TRBJ2-1
D: .
CDR3: ASGPQRGALNNEQF

size: few
V: TRBV12-3/TRBV12-4
J: TRBJ1-1
D: .
CDR3: ASSSPTGTTEAF

size: .
V: TRBV20-1
J: TRBJ1-5
D: .
CDR3: SVGYRTVGRPQH

size: many
V: TRBV12-3/TRBV12-4
J: TRBJ2-7
D: TRBD1
CDR3: ASSLVGTVLGYEQY

size: many
V: TRBV5-1
J: TRBJ2-3
D: .
CDR3: ASSLASPTDTQY

size: few
V: TRBV29-1
J: TRBJ2-4
D: TRBD2
CDR3: SVEVPGGWRDIQY

size: many
V: TRBV20-1
J: TRBJ2-3
D: TRBD2
CDR3: SGPAGPTDTQY

size: many
V: TRBV7-2
J: TRBJ2-1
D: TRBD1
CDR3: ASSHGGQGAYNEQF

size: .
V: TRBV20-1
J: TRBJ2-1
D: .
CDR3: SAREPVGPYNEQF

size: few
V: TRBV6-1
J: TRBJ2-1
D: .
CDR3: ASSTTLAHEQF

size: few
V: TRBV25-1
J: TRBJ2-6
D: .
CDR3: ASSAGLISGANVLT

size: .
V: TRBV28
J: TRBJ2-1
D: .
CDR3: ASSLPLGGPLNEQF

size: .
V: TRBV18
J: TRBJ2-1
D: TRBD2
CDR3: ASSLTGTSGYNEQF

size: few
V: TRBV25-1
J: TRBJ2-7
D: .
CDR3: ASSEYFPTGYEQY